Sequencing of this T cell receptor beta chain was carried out in a study of cytomegalovirus exposure and HLA in healthy donors. Study background: The 95 to 150 validation repertoires were produced on the same platform as the roughly 700 repertoires of the first cohort. This was reported in a later analysis. Study results and limitations: Some public TCRs appeared in many individuals, while most sequences were rare. The investigators catalogued 164 TCR beta chains as cytomegalovirus-associated.

Separate from the approximately 720-subject first cohort, the roughly 120-subject validation cohort was the one that the donors belonged to. Notes on this clone: Its cognate antigen is unknown.

The V end lost 3 bases, the J end lost 2 bases, and 10 bases lay between the germline ends. This CDR3 spans 14 amino acids. In germline, CDR1 is SGHVS, CDR2 FQNEAQ. TCRdb's copy holds only in-frame clones and misses some; the assay was immunoSEQ multiplex PCR. The table has roughly 49,000 clones, about 94% seen once. Sequencing was carried out using PBMCs. The clonotype was recovered from a young woman in good health and CMV-seropositive. V gene TRBV7-8 combines with J gene TRBJ1-1; unclear D gene. The DNA for the CDR3 is TGTGCCAGCAGCTTCTCAGGCCCCAACACTGAAGCTTTCTTT. This gives the protein CASSFSGPNTEAFF.